At least ten counts were recorded for the clone carrying this TCR beta chain. Its target is not known. This sample is part of a study of T cell repertoires in cytomegalovirus infection. Study overall: It was the public TCR beta signatures that indicated both CMV infection and matching HLA type. Findings of the study overall: The ex vivo response was dominated by HLA-C-restricted CMV-specific TCR beta clonotypes. The cumulative frequency of public TCR beta families identified carriers of CMV plus the relevant HLA.

TCRdb re-called the reads through MiXCR, storing one row per CDR3 protein. The sample comprises almost 300,000 distinct CDR3 sequences, around 9.1% of which are singletons, and 2% to 3% rests with the top ten. Sequenced material: PBMCs. This TCR derives from a human donor in good health (CMV status not recorded). Some clones in this sample may be carry-over from other donors' samples.

For the CDR3, the DNA is TGTGCCAGCAGCCCCCGTTCCTCCCAAGAGACCCAGTACTTC. This gives the protein CASSPRSSQETQYF. The chain joins TRBV5-4 to TRBJ2-5; D call uncertain. The V gene's germline CDR1 is SGHNT and CDR2 YYREEE (reference sequence). The CDR3 has 14 amino acids. Between the trimmed V and J ends, which lost 4 bases and 1 base, there was a span of 11 bases.